Presented here are 27 T cell receptor beta chains from one specimen sequenced in a study of identical twins. TCRdb used MiXCR to reprocess the 5' RACE reads, holding one entry per CDR3 protein. This repertoire shows about 660,000 distinct CDR3 sequences, under 9% found once; its top ten account for approximately 0.94%. The same sample was also studied in work on yellow fever vaccine responses in identical twins.

Sequenced sample: PBMCs. These receptors came from a woman between 18 and 29 years old in good health.

This clonotype was recorded many times. The V gene is TRBV9, the J gene TRBJ2-7; D is unclear. The V and J ends lost 0 bases and 0 bases respectively, with 7 bases between them. The length of the CDR3 is 14 residues. Per the germline V gene, CDR1 is SGDLS and CDR2 is YYNGEE. Here the CDR3 reads CASSVVASSYEQYF. The CDR3 DNA reads as TGTGCCAGCAGCGTAGTTGCCAGCTCCTACGAGCAGTACTTC.

This clonotype was detected a few times. The chain employs TRBV28 and TRBJ2-7, with TRBD1 as a possible D gene (6 bases). CDR1 MDHEN and CDR2 SYDVKM come from the germline V gene. Trimming cost V 4 bases and J 3 bases, with 16 bases left between them. The CDR3 consists of 15 residues. The CDR3 region has the DNA TGTGCCAGCAGTTCCCCAGACAGGTACCACTACGAGCAGTACTTC. Protein product: CASSSPDRYHYEQYF.

This clonotype has a handful of counts. This chain uses TRBV7-8 with TRBJ2-5; TRBD1 agrees at 9 bases. V lost 2 bases and J lost 1; bases outside the gene matches: 5. Germline V CDR1 and CDR2: SGHVS, FQNEAQ. The CDR3 extends over 16 amino acids. CDR3 sequence (DNA): TGTGCCAGCAGCTTATATAGGACAGGGGTCCAAGAGACCCAGTACTTC. Its translation: CASSLYRTGVQETQYF.

This clonotype was counted ten times or more. V gene TRBV10-3 combines with J gene TRBJ2-7, with unresolved D. CDR1 and CDR2 from the germline V gene are ENHRY and SYGVKD. The CDR3 consists of 17 residues. V was pared by 0 bases and J by 1 base, with 16 bases between. In DNA, the CDR3 is TGTGCCATCAGTGAGTCGGCTAGTAGTTTACGATCCTACGAGCAGTACTTC. It codes for CAISESASSLRSYEQYF.

The chain links TRBV27 to TRBJ2-7; D uncertain. Germline CDR1 is MNHEY and CDR2 is SMNVEV (reference sequence). Trimming removed 2 bases from V and 6 bases from J, with 8 bases in between. CDR3 length: 12 amino acids. The CDR3: CASSLGYGEQYF. The CDR3, as DNA: TGTGCCAGCAGTTTAGGTTACGGCGAGCAGTACTTC.

The genes are TRBV12-3 or TRBV12-4 and TRBJ1-2; D ambiguous. The CDR3 runs to 14 residues. Trimming took off 5 bases at V and 3 bases at J, with 13 bases between the two ends. CDR3 loop: CASSHPLVHYGYTF. The CDR3 DNA follows: TGTGCCAGCAGTCACCCTCTCGTGCACTATGGCTACACCTTC.

CDR3 amino acids: CASSTHFGSKNIQYF. CDR3 DNA: TGTGCCAGCAGTACACATTTCGGCTCCAAAAACATTCAGTACTTC. This chain joins TRBV6-1 and TRBJ2-4; no reliable D call. Trimming took off 5 bases at V and 2 bases at J, with 13 bases between the two ends. Germline lookup yields CDR1 MNHNS and CDR2 SASEGT. This CDR3 comprises 15 residues.

This clonotype was seen more than once but under ten times. This sequence joins TRBV27 and TRBJ2-7, with D perhaps TRBD2 (5 bases). The germline CDR1 and CDR2 sequences are MNHEY and SMNVEV (reference sequence). CDR3 length equals 12 residues. V was trimmed by 3 bases and J by 4 bases, leaving 7 bases between them. CDR3 in DNA: TGTGCCAGCAGTTTGAGGGAATACGAGCAGTACTTC. It is translated as CASSLREYEQYF.

This clonotype was detected only a few times. The rearrangement joins TRBV29-1 to TRBJ2-1; weak D call: TRBD1 (7 bases). V was cut by 6 bases and J by 1 base, with 19 bases left in between. The CDR3 has 16 amino acids. CDR1 and CDR2 from the germline V gene are SQVTM and ANQGSEA. CDR3 residues: CSVGGVTGWSYNEQFF. The CDR3 DNA is TGCAGCGTGGGGGGTGTGACAGGGTGGTCCTACAATGAGCAGTTCTTC.

V and J are TRBV7-9 and TRBJ2-1; TRBD1 agrees at 9 bases. The junction had 14 bases not matched to a gene; V was cut back by 5 bases and J by 9 bases. The germline V gene encodes CDR1 SEHNR and CDR2 FQNEAQ (reference sequence). The CDR3 consists of 16 residues. CDR3 DNA sequence: TGTGCCAGCAGCGCGAAAGAGGGACAGGGACTCAGTGAGCAGTTCTTC. It codes for CASSAKEGQGLSEQFF.

This clonotype was seen only a few times. This rearrangement joins TRBV27 to TRBJ2-5, with TRBD1 identical over 7 bases. With V trimmed by 6 bases and J by 5 bases, 15 bases remained unmatched. The CDR3 covers 16 residues. Germline V gene lookup returns CDR1 MNHEY and CDR2 SMNVEV (reference sequence). For the CDR3, the DNA is TGTGCCAGCAGCCAAAGGAGACAGGGTAATTCGGAGACCCAGTACTTC. The encoded protein is CASSQRRQGNSETQYF.

This clonotype was found many times. The CDR3 DNA follows: TGTGCCAGCAGTGAAACCCGCACCGGGGAGCTGTTTTTT. Its protein product is CASSETRTGELFF. The chain recombines TRBV2 with TRBJ2-2; no definite D call. The CDR3 has 13 residues. The germline CDR1 and CDR2 sequences are SNHLY and FYNNEI. V was pared by 2 bases and J by 4 bases, with 5 bases between. The whole variable domain, remainder taken from reference TRBV2 and TRBJ2-2, is EPEVTQTPSHQVTQMGQEVILRCVPISNHLYFYWYRQILGQKVEFLVSFYNNEISEKSEIFDDQFSVERPDGSNFTLKIRSTKLEDSAMYFCASSETRTGELFFGEGSRLTVL.

The CDR3 DNA reads as TGTGCCATTCCACTGCTTAGGGCTGGGGTCGCTGATACGCAGTATTTT. The encoded protein is CAIPLLRAGVADTQYF. The gene calls are TRBV28 and TRBJ2-3; D gene unclear. The CDR3 consists of 16 residues. Per germline, CDR1 MDHEN and CDR2 SYDVKM. With 10 bases removed from V and 6 bases from J, the gap between germline ends came to 26 bases.

This chain uses TRBV14 with TRBJ2-5; 8 nucleotides agree with TRBD2. V trimming: 4 bases; J trimming: 3 bases; junction bases outside the gene matches: 7. CDR1 and CDR2 from the germline V gene are SGHDN and FVKESK. The CDR3 sequence is 15 residues long. Here the CDR3 DNA reads TGTGCCAGCAGCCCCGCCCGTAGCGGGAAAGAGACCCAGTACTTC. Translated: CASSPARSGKETQYF.

This clonotype was observed a few times. V is TRBV10-3 and J is TRBJ2-7; TRBD2 matches at 8 bases. Germline assignment: CDR1 ENHRY and CDR2 SYGVKD. The V and J ends lost 8 bases and 6 bases, in that order; junction bases with no gene match: 15. The CDR3 has 15 residues. The CDR3: CAILPKREGPGEQYF. CDR3 DNA: TGTGCCATCCTACCCAAACGGGAGGGCCCCGGCGAGCAGTACTTC.

In this sample, this clonotype turned up many times. The J gene is TRBJ2-1, the V gene TRBV28, with D perhaps given as TRBD1 or TRBD2 (6 bases each). CDR3 length equals 12 residues. V dropped 7 bases and J dropped 7 bases, with 11 bases sitting between them. CDR1 is MDHEN, CDR2 SYDVKM, per germline. The CDR3 here is CASTGGQNEQFF. The CDR3 DNA reads TGTGCCAGCACTGGGGGGCAAAATGAGCAGTTCTTC.

A few counts support this clonotype. The rearrangement joins TRBV4-3 to TRBJ2-5; 11 nucleotides match TRBD2. With 4 bases clipped from V and 5 bases from J, the junction kept 12 bases outside the gene matches. The CDR3 loop spans 17 amino acids. Germline loops: CDR1 LGHNA, CDR2 YSLEER. The DNA of the CDR3 is TGCGCCAGCAGCCGGCTAGCGGGAGGCCCGGGGGAGGAGACCCAGTACTTC. Translating it yields CASSRLAGGPGEETQYF.

The chain combines TRBV7-9 with TRBJ2-7; D could derive from TRBD1 or TRBD2 (5 bases each). This CDR3 has 16 residues. V lost 4 bases and J 0 bases, leaving 16 bases between the germline ends. Germline V gene lookup returns CDR1 SEHNR and CDR2 FQNEAQ (reference sequence). CDR3 amino acids: CASSSLEGQNSYEQYF. The CDR3 bases are TGTGCCAGCAGCTCACTCGAGGGGCAGAACTCCTACGAGCAGTACTTC. The entire variable domain, with the rest obtained from reference TRBV7-9 and TRBJ2-7, is as follows: DTGVSQNPRHKITKRGQNVTFRCDPISEHNRLYWYRQTLGQGPEFLTYFQNEAQLEKSRLLSDRFSAERPKGSFSTLEIQRTEQGDSAMYLCASSSLEGQNSYEQYFGPGTRLTVT.

The V call is TRBV7-9, the J call TRBJ2-1; 7 bases agree with TRBD2. The CDR3 is 13 residues long. The germline V gene has CDR1 SEHNR and CDR2 FQNEAQ (reference sequence). V lost 7 bases, J lost 5 bases, and 5 bases stayed unmatched. CDR3 DNA sequence: TGTGCCAGCATCCCGGCGGGAGACAATGAGCAGTTCTTC. Encoded protein: CASIPAGDNEQFF.

In this sample, this clonotype turned up many times. The chain combines TRBV29-1 with TRBJ2-7; D gene uncertain. This CDR3 is built from 12 residues. V was pared by 1 base and J by 3 bases, with 7 bases between. Germline values: CDR1 SQVTM, CDR2 ANQGSEA. The CDR3, as DNA: TGCAGCGTTGAAGGTATCAGCTACGAGCAGTACTTC. Translating gives CSVEGISYEQYF.

This clonotype was detected only a few times. The rearrangement links TRBV7-3 to TRBJ2-3, with D perhaps matching TRBD1 (7 bases). Trimming shortened V by 5 bases and J by 3 bases, and 15 bases separated the two germline ends. The CDR3 covers 15 residues. Germline lookup yields CDR1 SGHTA and CDR2 FQGTGA. CDR3 loop: CASSLQGGLTDTQYF. In nucleotides, the CDR3 is TGTGCCAGCAGCCTCCAGGGGGGCCTGACAGATACGCAGTATTTT. Full variable domain (remainder filled in from reference TRBV7-3 and TRBJ2-3): GAGVSQTPSNKVTEKGKYVELRCDPISGHTALYWYRQSLGQGPEFLIYFQGTGAADDSGLPNDRFFAVRPEGSVSTLKIQRTERGDSAVYLCASSLQGGLTDTQYFGPGTRLTVL.

J is TRBJ2-1 and V is TRBV10-3; 12 positions agree with TRBD2. The CDR3 length is 15 residues. Germline V gene sequence: CDR1 ENHRY, CDR2 SYGVKD. V was clipped by 2 bases and J by 8 bases; unmatched bases: 4. The CDR3 loop reads CAISEETSGRDEQFF. The CDR3 DNA reads as TGTGCCATCAGTGAGGAGACTAGCGGGAGAGATGAGCAGTTCTTC.

This chain joins TRBV29-1 and TRBJ2-1; maybe TRBD2 (5 bases). Germline V CDR1 and CDR2: SQVTM, ANQGSEA. Deletions cut 3 bases from V and 4 bases from J, with 13 bases between. The CDR3 is made up of 14 amino acids. As DNA, the CDR3 is TGCAGCGTTGAGTCTAGCTCCGTTTACAATGAGCAGTTCTTC. Its protein is CSVESSSVYNEQFF.

J is TRBJ2-7 and V is TRBV28, with 7 bases matching TRBD1. Germline CDR1 and CDR2: MDHEN and SYDVKM. V gave up 10 bases and J gave up 0 bases; unmatched junction bases: 6. The CDR3 extends over 13 amino acids. The chain's CDR3 is CATKDRSSYEQYF. Here the CDR3 DNA reads TGTGCCACGAAGGACAGGAGCTCCTACGAGCAGTACTTC.

This clonotype was seen a few times. CDR3 sequence: CASSQAGRYYEQYF. CDR3 bases: TGTGCCAGCAGCCAAGCGGGACGGTACTACGAGCAGTACTTC. The V and J genes are TRBV4-2 and TRBJ2-7; D is perhaps TRBD1 or TRBD2 (5 bases each). Germline loops: CDR1 LGHNA, CDR2 YNFKEQ. The CDR3 has 14 amino acids. Trimming removed 1 base at V and 3 bases at J, with 10 bases between.

This clonotype was observed at least ten times. This chain uses TRBV12-3 or TRBV12-4 with TRBJ2-5; D may be TRBD1 or TRBD2 (5 bases each). Trimming stripped 2 bases from V and 2 bases from J, with 6 bases between. The CDR3 totals 13 residues. This chain's CDR3 is CASSLWGQETQYF. CDR3 bases: TGTGCCAGCAGTTTATGGGGGCAAGAGACCCAGTACTTC.

This sequence joins TRBV6-2 or TRBV6-3 and TRBJ2-5, with 10 bases identical to TRBD1. Germline CDR1 is MNHEY and CDR2 is SVGEGT. Trimming cost V 1 base and J 1 base; bases outside gene matches: 3. The CDR3 length is 16 residues. The CDR3 loop is CASSYWDRGVQETQYF. The CDR3 coding sequence is TGTGCCAGCAGTTACTGGGACAGGGGAGTCCAAGAGACCCAGTACTTC.